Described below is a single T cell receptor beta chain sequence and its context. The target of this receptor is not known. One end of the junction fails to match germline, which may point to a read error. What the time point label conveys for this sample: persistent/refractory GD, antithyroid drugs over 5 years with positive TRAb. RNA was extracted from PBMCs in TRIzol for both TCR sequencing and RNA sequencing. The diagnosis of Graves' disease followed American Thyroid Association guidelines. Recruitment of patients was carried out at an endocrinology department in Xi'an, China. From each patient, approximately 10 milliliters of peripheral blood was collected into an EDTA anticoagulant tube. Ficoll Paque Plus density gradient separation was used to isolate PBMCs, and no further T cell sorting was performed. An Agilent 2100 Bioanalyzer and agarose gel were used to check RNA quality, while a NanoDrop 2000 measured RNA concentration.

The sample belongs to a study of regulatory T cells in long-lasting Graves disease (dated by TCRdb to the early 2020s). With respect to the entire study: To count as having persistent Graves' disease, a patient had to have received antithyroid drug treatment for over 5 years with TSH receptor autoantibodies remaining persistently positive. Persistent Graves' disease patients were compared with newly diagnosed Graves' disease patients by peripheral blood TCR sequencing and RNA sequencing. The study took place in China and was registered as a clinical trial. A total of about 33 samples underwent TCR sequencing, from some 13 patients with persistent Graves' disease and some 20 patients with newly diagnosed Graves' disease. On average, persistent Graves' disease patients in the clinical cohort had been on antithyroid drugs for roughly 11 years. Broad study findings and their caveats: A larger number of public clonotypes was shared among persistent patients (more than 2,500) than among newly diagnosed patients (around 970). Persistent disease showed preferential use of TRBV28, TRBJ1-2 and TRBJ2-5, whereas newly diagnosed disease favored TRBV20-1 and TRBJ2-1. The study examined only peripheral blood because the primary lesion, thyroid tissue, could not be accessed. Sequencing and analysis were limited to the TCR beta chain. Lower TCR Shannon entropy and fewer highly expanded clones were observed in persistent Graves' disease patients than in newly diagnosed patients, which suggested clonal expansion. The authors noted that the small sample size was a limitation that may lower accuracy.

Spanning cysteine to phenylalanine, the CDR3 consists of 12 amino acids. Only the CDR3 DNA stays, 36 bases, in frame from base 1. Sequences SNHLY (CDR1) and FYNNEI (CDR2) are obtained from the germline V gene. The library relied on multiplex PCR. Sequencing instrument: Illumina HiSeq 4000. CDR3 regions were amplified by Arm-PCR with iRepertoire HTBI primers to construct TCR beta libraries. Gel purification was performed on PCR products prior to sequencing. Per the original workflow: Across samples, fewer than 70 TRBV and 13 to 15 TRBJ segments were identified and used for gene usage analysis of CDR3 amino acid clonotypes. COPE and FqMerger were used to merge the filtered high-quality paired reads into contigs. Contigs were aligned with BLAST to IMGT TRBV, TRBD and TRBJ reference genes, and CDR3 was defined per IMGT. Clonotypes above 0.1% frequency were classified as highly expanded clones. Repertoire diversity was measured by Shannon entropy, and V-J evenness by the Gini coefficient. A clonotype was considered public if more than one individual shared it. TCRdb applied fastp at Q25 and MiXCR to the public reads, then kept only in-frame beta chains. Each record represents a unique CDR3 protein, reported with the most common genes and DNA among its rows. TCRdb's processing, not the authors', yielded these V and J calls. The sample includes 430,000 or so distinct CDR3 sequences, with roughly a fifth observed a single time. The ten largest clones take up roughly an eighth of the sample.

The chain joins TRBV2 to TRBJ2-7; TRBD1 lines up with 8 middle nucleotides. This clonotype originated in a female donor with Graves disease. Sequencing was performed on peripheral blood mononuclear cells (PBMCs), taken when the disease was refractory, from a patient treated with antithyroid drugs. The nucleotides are TGTGCCGGCAGTGGGACAGGAGACGAGCAGTACTTC. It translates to CAGSGTGDEQYF.